Sequencing of this T cell receptor beta chain was carried out in a study of CD8 T cells in ankylosing spondylitis. Study results and caveats: Among TCR beta sequences, a motif of under ten highly homologous variants appeared characteristic of ankylosing spondylitis blood.

The CDR3 sequence is 13 residues long. From germline, CDR1 is SQVTM and CDR2 ANQGSEA. After removal of 7 bases from V and 3 bases from J, the junction contained 8 bases not matched to a gene. This clonotype came up many times. The antigen is not known. TCRdb ran MiXCR on the 5' RACE reads and lists one entry per CDR3 protein. The sample contains about 700,000 distinct CDR3 sequences, roughly 19% of which appear only once. The source is a male donor with ankylosing spondylitis. Sequencing input: blood, either unsorted or a sorted T cell fraction (not recorded which). The rearrangement joins TRBV29-1 to TRBJ2-5; TRBD2 agrees at 7 bases. This chain's CDR3 is CSAGLAEKETQYF. The CDR3, as DNA: TGCAGCGCTGGGCTAGCGGAAAAAGAGACCCAGTACTTC. Drawing the rest from reference TRBV29-1 and TRBJ2-5, the complete variable domain is SAVISQKPSRDICQRGTSLTIQCQVDSQVTMMFWYRQQPGQSLTLIATANQGSEATYESGFVIDKFPISRPNLTFSTLTVSNMSPEDSSIYLCSAGLAEKETQYFGPGTRLLVL.